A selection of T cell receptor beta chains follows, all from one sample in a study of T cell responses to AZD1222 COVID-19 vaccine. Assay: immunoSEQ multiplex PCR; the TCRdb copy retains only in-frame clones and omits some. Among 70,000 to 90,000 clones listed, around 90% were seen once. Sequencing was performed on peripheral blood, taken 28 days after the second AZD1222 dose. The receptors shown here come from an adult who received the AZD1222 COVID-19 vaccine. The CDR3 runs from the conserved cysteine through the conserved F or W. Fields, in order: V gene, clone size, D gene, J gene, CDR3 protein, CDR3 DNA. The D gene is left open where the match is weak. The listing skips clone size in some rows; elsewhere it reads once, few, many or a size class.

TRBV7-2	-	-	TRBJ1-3	CASSFSVSGNTIYF	TGTGCCAGCAGCTTCTCGGTCTCTGGAAACACCATATATTTT
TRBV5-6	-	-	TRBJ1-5	CASSSLNQPQHF	TGTGCCAGCAGCTCACTAAATCAGCCCCAGCATTTT
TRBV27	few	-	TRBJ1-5	CASRPGGSNQPQHF	TGTGCCAGCAGACCGGGAGGGAGTAATCAGCCCCAGCATTTT
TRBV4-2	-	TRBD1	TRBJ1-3	CASSQERTLVGQRYGNTIYF	TGTGCCAGCAGCCAAGAACGGACCCTGGTGGGACAGCGCTATGGAAACACCATATATTTT
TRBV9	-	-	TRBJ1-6	CASSVDVSDNSPLHF	TGTGCCAGCAGCGTAGATGTCTCCGATAATTCACCCCTCCACTTT
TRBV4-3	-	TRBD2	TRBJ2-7	CASSQQGTSGYEQYF	TGCGCCAGCAGCCAACAGGGGACTAGCGGTTACGAGCAGTACTTC
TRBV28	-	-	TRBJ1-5	CASLRDSNQPQHF	TGTGCCAGCCTACGGGATAGCAATCAGCCCCAGCATTTT
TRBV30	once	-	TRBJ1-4	CAWSEGQQVEKLFF	TGTGCCTGGAGTGAAGGACAGCAGGTTGAAAAACTGTTTTTT
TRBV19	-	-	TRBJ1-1	CASSNPSESEAFF	TGTGCCAGTAGTAACCCCTCCGAGTCCGAAGCTTTCTTT
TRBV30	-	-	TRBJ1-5	CAWSEGVTQPQHF	TGTGCCTGGTCTGAGGGGGTAACTCAGCCCCAGCATTTT
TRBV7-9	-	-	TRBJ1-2	CASSLHNGYTF	TGTGCCAGCAGCTTACACAATGGCTACACCTTC
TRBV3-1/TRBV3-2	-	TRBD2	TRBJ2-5	CASSQGRYYVSGSGGQETQYF	TGTGCCAGCAGCCAAGGAAGGTATTATGTTTCGGGTAGCGGGGGGCAAGAGACCCAGTACTTC
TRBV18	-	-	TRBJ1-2	CASSPLGVKVPGYTF	TGTGCCAGCTCACCACTGGGGGTGAAGGTTCCTGGCTACACCTTC
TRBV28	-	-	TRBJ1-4	CASSLSGEKLFF	TGTGCCAGCAGTTTGAGCGGTGAAAAACTGTTTTTT
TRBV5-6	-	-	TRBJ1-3	CASSRRQIHSGNTIYF	TGTGCCAGCAGTCGTCGGCAGATTCACTCTGGAAACACCATATATTTT
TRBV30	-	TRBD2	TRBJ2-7	CAWSPPRGLAAKQYF	TGTGCCTGGAGTCCCCCCCGAGGACTAGCGGCAAAGCAGTACTTC
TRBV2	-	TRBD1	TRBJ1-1	CASSSGTGNTEAFF	TGTGCCAGCAGTTCCGGGACAGGTAACACTGAAGCTTTCTTT
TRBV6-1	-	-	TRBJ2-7	CASSEAPTREQYF	TGTGCCAGCAGTGAAGCCCCTACGAGGGAGCAGTACTTC
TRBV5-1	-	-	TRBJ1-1	CASSLTVRANTEAFF	TGCGCCAGCAGCTTGACGGTACGGGCGAACACTGAAGCTTTCTTT
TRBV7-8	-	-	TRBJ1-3	CASSVSGGGSGNTIYF	TGTGCCAGCAGTGTCAGTGGGGGAGGTTCTGGAAACACCATATATTTT
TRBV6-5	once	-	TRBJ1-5	CASDGQNNQPQHF	TGTGCCAGCGATGGACAGAACAATCAGCCCCAGCATTTT
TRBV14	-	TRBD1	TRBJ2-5	CASSQVRGRETQYF	TGTGCCAGCAGCCAAGTTAGGGGGCGAGAGACCCAGTACTTC
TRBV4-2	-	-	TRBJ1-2	CASSQDGGRGYTF	TGTGCCAGCAGCCAAGACGGCGGGAGAGGCTACACCTTC
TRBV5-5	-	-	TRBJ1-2	CASSLTGLAGYTF	TGTGCCAGCAGCCTTACAGGGCTGGCTGGCTACACCTTC
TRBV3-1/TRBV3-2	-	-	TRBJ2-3	CASSQVGSDTQYF	TGTGCCAGCAGTCAAGTAGGGTCAGATACGCAGTATTTT
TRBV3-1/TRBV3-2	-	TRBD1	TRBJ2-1	CASSQDMGQYNEQFF	TGTGCCAGCAGCCAGGATATGGGACAGTACAATGAGCAGTTCTTC
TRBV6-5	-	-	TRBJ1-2	CASSYSRSGFYGYTF	TGTGCCAGCAGTTACTCGAGGTCAGGGTTCTATGGCTACACCTTC
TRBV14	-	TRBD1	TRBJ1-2	CASSRERTGTGDGYTF	TGTGCCAGCAGCCGGGAACGTACCGGGACAGGGGATGGCTACACCTTC
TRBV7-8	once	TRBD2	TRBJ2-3	CASSPLRSGGMDTQYF	TGTGCCAGCAGCCCCCTGAGAAGCGGGGGGATGGATACGCAGTATTTT
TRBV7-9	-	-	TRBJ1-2	CASSLEGVAGYTF	TGTGCCAGCAGCTTAGAAGGGGTTGCTGGCTACACCTTC
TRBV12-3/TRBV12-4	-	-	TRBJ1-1	CASSLYVNTEAFF	TGTGCCAGCAGTTTGTACGTGAACACTGAAGCTTTCTTT
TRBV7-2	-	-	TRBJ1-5	CASRRGFQNQPQHF	TGTGCCAGCAGACGGGGATTTCAAAATCAGCCCCAGCATTTT
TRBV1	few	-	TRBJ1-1	CTRTSGGQLAFF	TGCACCAGGACAAGTGGGGGGCAACTAGCTTTCTTT
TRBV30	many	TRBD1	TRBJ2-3	CAWKAGTGWTDTQYF	TGTGCCTGGAAGGCCGGGACAGGGTGGACAGATACGCAGTATTTT
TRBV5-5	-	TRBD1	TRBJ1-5	CASSIWWDRDQPQHF	TGTGCCAGCAGCATCTGGTGGGACAGAGATCAGCCCCAGCATTTT
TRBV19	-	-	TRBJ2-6	CASRTSGANVLTF	TGTGCCAGTAGGACCTCTGGGGCCAACGTCCTGACTTTC
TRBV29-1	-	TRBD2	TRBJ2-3	CSATSGGLTDTQYF	TGCAGCGCCACTAGCGGGGGGTTGACAGATACGCAGTATTTT
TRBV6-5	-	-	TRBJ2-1	CASREGGGLFDEQFF	TGTGCCAGCAGGGAGGGGGGGGGCCTTTTCGATGAGCAGTTCTTC
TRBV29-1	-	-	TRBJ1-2	CSVQQGANYGYTF	TGCAGCGTTCAACAGGGAGCTAACTATGGCTACACCTTC
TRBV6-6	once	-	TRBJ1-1	CASSSGMNTEAFF	TGTGCCAGCAGTTCCGGCATGAACACTGAAGCTTTCTTT
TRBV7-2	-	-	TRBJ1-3	CAIPGLGNTIYF	TGTGCCATCCCAGGGCTTGGAAACACCATATATTTT
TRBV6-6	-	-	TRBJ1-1	CAGRQVGNTEAFF	TGTGCCGGAAGACAGGTCGGAAACACTGAAGCTTTCTTT
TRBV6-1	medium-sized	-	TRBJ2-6	CASSEGESGANVLTF	TGTGCCAGCAGTGAAGGGGAATCTGGGGCCAACGTCCTGACTTTC
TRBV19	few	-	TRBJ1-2	CASSKESPIVYTF	TGTGCCAGTAGCAAGGAGAGCCCGATAGTGTACACCTTC
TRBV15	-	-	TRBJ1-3	CATSRELSDSGNTIYF	TGTGCCACCAGCAGAGAGCTGTCCGACTCTGGAAACACCATATATTTT
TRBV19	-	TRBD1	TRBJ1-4	CASTPYPGGGEKLFF	TGTGCCAGTACCCCTTACCCAGGGGGCGGCGAAAAACTGTTTTTT
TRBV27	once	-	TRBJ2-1	CASSLYPGNEQFF	TGTGCCAGCAGTTTATATCCGGGGAATGAGCAGTTCTTC
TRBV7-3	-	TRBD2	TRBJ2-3	CASSLVSGGTDTQYF	TGTGCCAGCAGCTTAGTTTCGGGGGGAACAGATACGCAGTATTTT
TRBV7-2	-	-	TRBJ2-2	CASSLNVNTGELFF	TGTGCCAGCAGCTTAAATGTGAACACCGGGGAGCTGTTTTTT
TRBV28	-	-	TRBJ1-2	CASSSQLGTSGF	TGTGCCAGCAGCTCCCAATTAGGGACATCAGGCTTC
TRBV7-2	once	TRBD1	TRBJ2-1	CASSAYGQGSYNEQFF	TGTGCCAGCAGCGCTTATGGACAGGGGTCCTACAATGAGCAGTTCTTC
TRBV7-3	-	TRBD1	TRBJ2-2	CASSPDRGGTGELFF	TGTGCCAGCAGCCCAGACAGGGGTGGAACCGGGGAGCTGTTTTTT
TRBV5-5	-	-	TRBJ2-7	CASSAASGTWYEQYF	TGTGCCAGCAGCGCGGCCTCAGGAACCTGGTACGAGCAGTACTTC
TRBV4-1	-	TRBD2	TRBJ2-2	CASSQQLAGGYGELFF	TGCGCCAGCAGCCAACAACTAGCGGGGGGCTACGGGGAGCTGTTTTTT
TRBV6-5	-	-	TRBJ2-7	CASSYRGRHEQYF	TGTGCCAGCAGTTACCGGGGCAGGCACGAGCAGTACTTC